These 13 T cell receptor beta chains were all obtained from the same sample, sequenced in a study of T cell repertoires in cytomegalovirus infection. TCRdb re-analysed the reads in MiXCR, keeping a single row per CDR3 protein. In the table there are 80,000 to 130,000 distinct CDR3 sequences, around a quarter of which are singletons. The source material was CD8+ T cells from PBMCs. The receptor source for this set is a human donor in good health (CMV status not recorded). Some clones in this sample may be carry-over from other donors' samples.

The gene calls are TRBV19 and TRBJ1-6, with a possible D match to TRBD1 (5 bases). Germline values: CDR1 LNHDA, CDR2 SQIVND (reference sequence). This CDR3 has 16 amino acids. The germline V and J ends were trimmed by 3 bases and 6 bases, with 15 bases remaining between them. The CDR3 coding sequence is TGTGCCAGTAGTATCGGGACCCCGACCGGTAATTCACCCCTCCACTTT. This translates into CASSIGTPTGNSPLHF.

This clonotype occurred a few times. V gene TRBV19 combines with J gene TRBJ2-2, with TRBD2 as a possible D gene (5 bases). Germline CDR1 and CDR2: LNHDA and SQIVND (reference sequence). V lost 6 bases, J lost 4 bases, and 6 bases lay in between. The length of the CDR3 is 12 residues. The DNA for the CDR3 is TGTGCCAGTAGAGAGGGCACCGGGGAGCTGTTTTTT. Translation gives CASREGTGELFF. The full variable domain, rest sourced from reference TRBV19 and TRBJ2-2, is DGGITQSPKYLFRKEGQNVTLSCEQNLNHDAMYWYRQDPGQGLRLIYYSQIVNDFQKGDIAEGYSVSREKKESFPLTVTSAQKNPTAFYLCASREGTGELFFGEGSRLTVL.

This clonotype was seen ten or more times. The CDR3 protein is CASSLLREIGSPLHF. The CDR3 DNA follows: TGTGCCAGCAGCCTACTGCGGGAGATTGGTTCACCCCTCCACTTT. The genes are TRBV7-2 and TRBJ1-6; no clear D. Germline V lookup: CDR1 SGHTA, CDR2 FQGNSA. Trimming cost V 5 bases and J 9 bases, with 17 bases left between them. This CDR3 is 15 amino acids long.

This clonotype was observed at least ten times. The chain employs TRBV7-8 and TRBJ2-1; 9 nucleotides match TRBD2. CDR1 is SGHVS, CDR2 FQNEAQ, per germline. V lost 5 bases and J lost 4; bases outside the gene matches: 6. The CDR3 is 15 amino acids. The chain's CDR3 is CASSLSGSWYNEQFF. The CDR3 DNA is TGTGCCAGCAGCCTTAGCGGGAGCTGGTACAATGAGCAGTTCTTC.

This clonotype has more than one count but fewer than ten. The chain uses TRBV4-1 and TRBJ1-1; D unclear. Germline-derived CDR1 and CDR2 are MGHRA and YSYEKL. V was clipped by 0 bases and J by 6 bases, with 11 bases between them. The CDR3 extends over 14 amino acids. CDR3 protein: CASSQDGVGAEAFF. CDR3 sequence (DNA): TGCGCCAGCAGCCAAGACGGGGTAGGCGCTGAAGCTTTCTTT.

J is TRBJ1-1 and V is TRBV12-3 or TRBV12-4; D might be TRBD1 (5 bases). The CDR3 is 11 residues long. V lost 4 bases and J 11 bases, leaving 11 bases between the germline ends. The CDR3 is CASSWGTGAFF. The CDR3 DNA is TGTGCCAGCAGTTGGGGGACGGGTGCTTTCTTT.

The chain carries TRBV12-3 or TRBV12-4 and TRBJ1-6; 10 bases agree with TRBD1. This CDR3 contains 15 residues. With V trimmed by 3 bases and J by 7 bases, 3 bases remained unmatched. CDR3 bases: TGTGCCAGCAGTTTTGGACAGGGGGGCAATTCACCCCTCCACTTT. This encodes CASSFGQGGNSPLHF.

This chain connects TRBV7-8 to TRBJ1-1, with D possibly TRBD1 on 6 matching bases. CDR1 is SGHVS and CDR2 is FQNEAQ in the germline V gene. Trimming took off 5 bases at V and 8 bases at J, with 15 bases between the two ends. The CDR3 consists of 13 residues. Here the CDR3 DNA reads TGTGCCAGCAGCCAGGGGCGGGGTTACGAAGCTTTCTTT. It codes for CASSQGRGYEAFF.

V gene TRBV7-2 combines with J gene TRBJ1-6; D remains unclear. The CDR3 runs 16 residues. The V gene lost 0 bases and the J gene lost 3 bases, with 9 bases spanning the gap. Germline V gives CDR1 SGHTA, CDR2 FQGNSA. This CDR3 reads CASSLAAGYYNSPLHF. CDR3 nucleotide sequence: TGTGCCAGCAGCTTAGCAGCTGGGTACTATAATTCACCCCTCCACTTT.

This rearrangement joins TRBV27 to TRBJ2-5; 7 nucleotides align to TRBD2. Germline-derived CDR1 and CDR2 are MNHEY and SMNVEV (reference sequence). The CDR3 runs to 17 residues. J was trimmed by 5 bases and V by 0 bases; bases with no gene match: 12. DNA of the CDR3: TGTGCCAGCAGTTTATCAGGGATAGCGGGCTTTTCTGAGACCCAGTACTTC. Its translation is CASSLSGIAGFSETQYF.

The table lists this clonotype with many counts. The chain links TRBV7-2 to TRBJ2-5, with D possibly TRBD1 on 6 matching bases. V lost 6 bases and J 3 bases, leaving 11 bases between the germline ends. In germline, CDR1 is SGHTA, CDR2 FQGNSA. The CDR3 is made up of 13 amino acids. The CDR3 sequence: CASSYGQKETQYF. CDR3 DNA: TGTGCCAGCAGTTACGGACAGAAAGAGACCCAGTACTTC.

This clonotype showed up just a few times. The V gene is TRBV19, the J gene TRBJ2-5, with D possibly being TRBD1 or TRBD2 (5 bases each). CDR1 is LNHDA, CDR2 SQIVND, per germline (reference sequence). V was trimmed by 6 bases and J by 1 base, leaving 18 bases between them. This CDR3 comprises 16 residues. DNA for the CDR3: TGTGCCAGTAGCCCCCTTGGGGGAAAAGCCCAAGAGACCCAGTACTTC. Its translation is CASSPLGGKAQETQYF.

This clonotype was seen only a few times. The chain employs TRBV20-1 and TRBJ2-2; tentatively, D is TRBD1 (6 bases). CDR1 is DFQATT, CDR2 SNEGSKA, per germline (reference sequence). The CDR3 loop spans 13 amino acids. V lost 5 bases and J lost 3, with 10 bases in between. Here the CDR3 reads CSAFSGDTGELFF. The CDR3 coding sequence is TGCAGTGCTTTTTCAGGGGACACCGGGGAGCTGTTTTTT.